The rows below give T cell receptor beta chains drawn from one sample of a study of Graves' ophthalmopathy and Graves' hyperthyroidism. From the multiplex PCR reads, TCRdb called clonotypes with MiXCR, one entry per CDR3 protein. This sample yields almost 750,000 distinct CDR3 sequences, of which approximately 40% are seen a single time; about 40% belongs to the top ten. Input material: peripheral blood. The receptors were sampled from an adult man with Graves' ophthalmopathy. Both conserved end residues are part of each CDR3. A D gene is named only where the DNA matches it firmly. Clone size is not always given. Where it is, it says once, few, many or a class for expanded clones.

TRBJ2-7	TRBV24-1	-	many	TGTGCCACCAGTGACCCGGGACACTCCTACGAGCAGTACTTC	CATSDPGHSYEQYF
TRBJ2-7	TRBV29-1	TRBD2	many	TGCAGCGTTGAAGAGGGAGCGGGGTCCTACGAGCAGTACTTC	CSVEEGAGSYEQYF
TRBJ2-5	TRBV7-9	-	once	TGTGCCAGCAGCCAAGAAACGCTTCGAGCTAGCCGTTCGGAGACCCAGTACTTC	CASSQETLRASRSETQYF
TRBJ1-1	TRBV10-3	TRBD1	-	TGTGCCATCAGCAGAGGACCGGGACAGGGGAGGGCCACTGAAGCTTTCTTT	CAISRGPGQGRATEAFF
TRBJ1-1	TRBV4-1	-	-	TGCGCCAGCAGCCAGGCACAGGGGAACACTGAAGCTTTCTTT	CASSQAQGNTEAFF
TRBJ2-5	TRBV11-3	-	few	TGTGCCAGCAGCTGGGCCCCCAGGGCCCGAGAGACCCAGTACTTC	CASSWAPRARETQYF
TRBJ2-7	TRBV6-1	TRBD1	-	TGTGCCAGCAGTGAAGGGTATAGGGGGCTGAACGAGCAGTACTTC	CASSEGYRGLNEQYF
TRBJ1-4	TRBV20-1	-	few	TGCAGTGCAACCCAGGATGGAGGGGAAAAACTGTTTTTT	CSATQDGGEKLFF
TRBJ1-6	TRBV9	TRBD1	many	TGTGCCAGCAGCACCGGGGACAGGGGAAATTCACCCCTCCACTTT	CASSTGDRGNSPLHF
TRBJ2-5	TRBV12-3/TRBV12-4	-	many	TGTGCCAGCAGTGCAGCACAGGGGAGGCAAGAGACCCAGTACTTC	CASSAAQGRQETQYF
TRBJ1-1	TRBV19	TRBD1	many	TGTGGCGCGGGACAGGTTGGCACTGAAGCTTTCTTT	CGAGQVGTEAFF
TRBJ2-7	TRBV2	-	few	TGTGCCAGCAGTCCTGGAGGCTACAGGGTTTCGGCCTACGAGCAGTACTTC	CASSPGGYRVSAYEQYF
TRBJ2-7	TRBV10-3	-	-	TGTGCCAACAGTTACTCGAGTTTAGACAGATCCTACGAGCAGTACTTC	CANSYSSLDRSYEQYF
TRBJ2-7	TRBV9	-	few	TGTGCCAGCAGCGTTGGTTTGGGAACAGGCTACGAGCAGTACTTC	CASSVGLGTGYEQYF
TRBJ2-5	TRBV7-2	-	once	TGTGCCAGCAGTTTAGGCTGGGCGGTGGAGACCCAGTACTTC	CASSLGWAVETQYF
TRBJ2-7	TRBV20-1	-	-	TGCAGTGCTAGCCGGGCAGGGCCTACTTACGAGCAGTACTTC	CSASRAGPTYEQYF
TRBJ1-1	TRBV20-1	-	few	TGCAGTGTTCACATACTGCCTAACACTGAAGCTTTCTTT	CSVHILPNTEAFF
TRBJ2-4	TRBV11-1	TRBD2	-	TGTGCCGGCGGGACTAGCGGTAACATTCAGTACTTC	CAGGTSGNIQYF
TRBJ1-2	TRBV10-3	TRBD1	few	TGTGCCAGCAGGCCGCCGGGACAGGAGGGGTATGGCTACACCTTC	CASRPPGQEGYGYTF
TRBJ2-7	TRBV20-1	TRBD1	-	TGCAGTGCTTCCCGGGACAGGGGGTACGAGCAGTACTTC	CSASRDRGYEQYF
TRBJ1-2	TRBV19	-	-	TGTGCCAGTAGTATAGAGTCTCAGGGCAGCTATGGCTACACCTTC	CASSIESQGSYGYTF
TRBJ1-1	TRBV30	-	few	TGTGCCTGGAGTGCCAGTGCTGAAGCTTTCTTT	CAWSASAEAFF
TRBJ1-2	TRBV29-1	-	-	TGCAGCGTTGCGACATCGGACGGGCACTATGGCTACACCTTC	CSVATSDGHYGYTF
TRBJ1-1	TRBV11-2	-	-	TGTGCCAGCAGCTTGAGAGCGGTCCGAGGTGGTGAAGCTTTCTTT	CASSLRAVRGGEAFF
TRBJ1-1	TRBV7-9	-	many	TGTGCCAGCGGGGGGAGAGCAGGCGTGAACACTGAAGCTTTCTTT	CASGGRAGVNTEAFF
TRBJ1-1	TRBV7-9	-	few	TGTGCCAGCAGTCCCGGACTGGGCACTGAAGCTTTCTTT	CASSPGLGTEAFF
TRBJ1-1	TRBV10-3	-	-	TGTGCCATCAGTGAGTCCCGCGCTGAAGCTTTCTTT	CAISESRAEAFF
TRBJ1-6	TRBV12-3/TRBV12-4	-	few	TGTGCCAGCAGTTTTGATATTACGCCCTATTCACCCCTCCACTTT	CASSFDITPYSPLHF
TRBJ2-7	TRBV20-1	TRBD1	-	TGCAGTGCTATGAGGGGGACAGGGATCGTTTACGAGCAGCACTTC	CSAMRGTGIVYEQHF
TRBJ2-7	TRBV20-1	TRBD2	-	TGCAGTGCTAGAGATGCAGCGGGAGCCTACGAGCAGTACTTC	CSARDAAGAYEQYF
TRBJ1-5	TRBV12-3/TRBV12-4	TRBD1	once	TGTGCCAGCAGTGTGACAGGGGGAGGCAATCAGCCCCAGCATTTT	CASSVTGGGNQPQHF
TRBJ1-5	TRBV7-9	TRBD1	many	TGTGCCAGCAGCCCGGACAGGGCTCAGCCCCAGCATTTT	CASSPDRAQPQHF
TRBJ1-5	TRBV12-3/TRBV12-4	-	many	TGTGCCAGCAGTTTAAGACTCGACAGCAATCAGCCCCAGCATTTT	CASSLRLDSNQPQHF
TRBJ2-7	TRBV5-6	TRBD1	few	TGTGCCAGCAGCTCGACAGGGTGGGGATACGAGCAGTACTTC	CASSSTGWGYEQYF
TRBJ2-5	TRBV20-1	-	many	TGCAGTGCTAGACAGGGCCAAGAGACCCAGTACTTC	CSARQGQETQYF
TRBJ2-2	TRBV5-4	-	-	TGTGCCAGCAGCTTGTTTGCAGGGAATCGTGGCGGGGAGCTGTTTTTT	CASSLFAGNRGGELFF
TRBJ2-7	TRBV7-9	-	few	TGTGCCAGCAGCCTACGGATTAACTCCTACGAGCAGTACTTC	CASSLRINSYEQYF
TRBJ1-5	TRBV29-1	TRBD1	-	TGCAGCGTTGATGACAGGGATCAGCCCCAGCATTTT	CSVDDRDQPQHF
TRBJ1-5	TRBV20-1	-	once	TGCAGTGCTAGCCCGGTATATGCGGGGTATAGTCAGCCCCAGCATTTT	CSASPVYAGYSQPQHF
TRBJ1-6	TRBV10-3	-	-	TGTGCTTTGGCAGTCGCTTCACCCCTCCACTTT	CALAVASPLHF
TRBJ2-5	TRBV9	-	many	TGTGCCAGCAGCGTAGCTGAAGAGACCCAGTACTTC	CASSVAEETQYF